Presented here are 28 T cell receptor beta chains from one specimen sequenced in a study of blood T cell repertoires in COVID-19 (dated by TCRdb to 2018 to 2021). Library preparation used the immunoSEQ multiplex PCR assay. This is the immuneACCESS table as TCRdb keeps it, with only in-frame sequences that have V and J called. A part of the clones is gone; compared with another copy, unresolved V genes explain less than half, and the rest is unexplained. Across this sample there are 390,000 or so clones, with nearly 90% seen only once. 6.5% of the sample goes to the ten largest clones. The sequenced material came from peripheral blood. These receptors were collected from a man aged 18 to 30 with active or convalescent COVID-19.

CDR3 protein: CASSPPGLRGSGANVLTF. CDR3 nucleotides: TGTGCCAGCAGCCCCCCGGGACTCCGAGGGTCTGGGGCCAACGTCCTGACTTTC. The chain combines TRBV6-2 or TRBV6-3 with TRBJ2-6; D might be TRBD2 (6 bases). V was pared by 6 bases and J by 1 base, with 19 bases between. In germline, CDR1 is MNHEY, CDR2 SVGEGT. This CDR3 contains 18 residues.

Concerning this clone itself: Other DNA sequences in the sample encode the same CDR3. J is TRBJ2-7 and V is TRBV11-3; a possible D gene is TRBD1 (6 bases). Germline V gene lookup returns CDR1 SGHNT and CDR2 YENEEA. With 3 bases removed from V and 3 bases from J, the gap between germline ends came to 9 bases. The CDR3 extends over 13 amino acids. The CDR3 nucleotides are TGTGCCAGCAGCTTGGGGGCAAGCTACGAGCAGTACTTC. Protein: CASSLGASYEQYF.

This sequence joins TRBV9 and TRBJ1-5; D remains ambiguous. Per germline, CDR1 SGDLS and CDR2 YYNGEE. The CDR3 spans 15 residues. Trimming stripped 3 bases from V and 3 bases from J, with 13 bases between. The CDR3 sequence: CASSAMAGSNQPQHF. As DNA, the CDR3 is TGTGCCAGCAGCGCCATGGCAGGCTCCAATCAGCCCCAGCATTTT.

The chain has TRBV10-3 and TRBJ2-7; 8 bases are a match to TRBD2. Germline CDR1 reads ENHRY; CDR2 reads SYGVKD. CDR3 length equals 14 residues. V was clipped by 10 bases and J by 2 bases; unmatched bases: 10. CDR3 in DNA: TGTGCCACCGGTAAGCGGGAGCCCCCCTACGAGCAGTACTTC. Its protein is CATGKREPPYEQYF.

V is TRBV11-3 and J is TRBJ1-2; no definite D call. The length of the CDR3 is 13 residues. Trimming stripped 0 bases from V and 4 bases from J, with 6 bases between. CDR1 is SGHNT and CDR2 is YENEEA in the germline V gene. The DNA for the CDR3 is TGTGCCAGCAGCTTAGATGGCACCTATGGCTACACCTTC. As protein: CASSLDGTYGYTF.

The chain is built from TRBV6-5 and TRBJ2-3, with 10 bases matching TRBD2. The CDR3 loop spans 15 amino acids. J was trimmed by 1 base and V by 7 bases; bases with no gene match: 5. From germline, CDR1 is MNHEY and CDR2 SVGAGI. Written as DNA, the CDR3 is TGTGCCAGCAAGATAGCGGGAGGAGGCACAGATACGCAGTATTTT. Its translation: CASKIAGGGTDTQYF.

The CDR3: CASRRGQNTGELFF. CDR3 nucleotide sequence: TGTGCCAGCAGAAGAGGACAGAACACCGGGGAGCTGTTTTTT. The J gene is TRBJ2-2, the V gene TRBV7-9, with D possibly being TRBD1 (5 bases). CDR1 and CDR2 from the germline V gene are SEHNR and FQNEAQ (reference sequence). With 6 bases removed from V and 1 base from J, the gap between germline ends came to 9 bases. The CDR3 spans 14 residues.

The chain has TRBV5-1 and TRBJ2-1; D is ambiguous. The CDR3 covers 13 residues. Trimming took 1 base from V and 3 from J, leaving 5 bases between them. Per germline, CDR1 SGHRS and CDR2 YFSETQ. The CDR3 region has the DNA TGCGCCAGCAGCTTGTACAGCTACAATGAGCAGTTCTTC. Translated: CASSLYSYNEQFF.

V usage is TRBV29-1 and J usage is TRBJ2-3; the match to TRBD2 covers 10 bases. This CDR3 has 14 residues. J lost 5 bases, V lost 6 bases, and 8 bases had no gene match. The V gene's germline CDR1 is SQVTM and CDR2 ANQGSEA. CDR3 in amino acids: CSVLIAGGQDTQYF. The CDR3 DNA reads as TGCAGCGTCCTAATAGCGGGGGGACAAGATACGCAGTATTTT.

This clone was counted a few times. V usage is TRBV19 and J usage is TRBJ1-1; no clear D. Trimming removed 4 bases from V and 0 bases from J, with 12 bases in between. Per the germline V gene, CDR1 is LNHDA and CDR2 is SQIVND (reference sequence). CDR3 length: 15 amino acids. CDR3 region: CASSRSASMNTEAFF. CDR3 nucleotides: TGTGCCAGTAGTAGAAGCGCATCCATGAACACTGAAGCTTTCTTT.

V usage is TRBV7-9 and J usage is TRBJ1-2; 10 nucleotides line up with TRBD1. V gave up 1 base and J gave up 7 bases; unmatched junction bases: 3. The germline CDR1 and CDR2 sequences are SEHNR and FQNEAQ (reference sequence). The CDR3 contains 14 residues. Here the CDR3 reads CASSLDGTGVGYTF. The CDR3 region has the DNA TGTGCCAGCAGCTTAGACGGGACAGGGGTTGGCTACACCTTC. Filled out from reference TRBV7-9 and TRBJ1-2, the complete variable domain reads DTGVSQNPRHKITKRGQNVTFRCDPISEHNRLYWYRQTLGQGPEFLTYFQNEAQLEKSRLLSDRFSAERPKGSFSTLEIQRTEQGDSAMYLCASSLDGTGVGYTFGSGTRLTVV.

This clone has a single count. The chain has TRBV27 and TRBJ1-5; D remains ambiguous. Germline V CDR1 and CDR2: MNHEY, SMNVEV (reference sequence). This CDR3 region has 13 residues. Trimming removed 3 bases at V and 1 base at J, with 4 bases between. The CDR3 here is CASSFRSNQPQHF. The CDR3 DNA is TGTGCCAGCAGTTTCAGGAGCAATCAGCCCCAGCATTTT.

The chain joins TRBV11-3 to TRBJ2-1; D is possibly TRBD1 (5 bases). From germline, CDR1 is SGHNT and CDR2 YENEEA. This CDR3 is built from 15 residues. The V gene lost 5 bases and the J gene lost 0 bases, with 11 bases spanning the gap. The CDR3, as DNA: TGTGCCAGCAGCCAGGGTAGGGGCTCCTACAATGAGCAGTTCTTC. The encoded protein is CASSQGRGSYNEQFF.

This sequence joins TRBV7-2 and TRBJ1-5; D perhaps matches TRBD1 (6 bases). This CDR3 has 12 amino acids. From germline, CDR1 is SGHTA and CDR2 FQGNSA. With 5 bases removed from V and 8 bases from J, the gap between germline ends came to 10 bases. The DNA of the CDR3 is TGTGCCAGCAGCCGCAGGGACAAGCCCCAGCATTTT. This sequence encodes CASSRRDKPQHF.

To note about this clone: The germline gene is not matched at one end of the junction; a read error may be the cause. The chain recombines TRBV4-2 with TRBJ2-6, with D perhaps matching TRBD1 (5 bases). The germline V gene encodes CDR1 LGHNA and CDR2 YNFKEQ. The CDR3 covers 15 residues. In DNA form, the CDR3 reads TGTGCCAGCAGGCCTTTGCAGGCTGGGGCCAACGTGCTGACTTTC. It specifies CASRPLQAGANVLTF.

J is TRBJ2-7 and V is TRBV15; 7 bases are shared with TRBD2. With V trimmed by 1 base and J by 5 bases, 5 bases remained unmatched. The CDR3 extends over 14 amino acids. CDR1 is LNHNV, CDR2 YYDKDF, per germline (reference sequence). CDR3 amino acids: CATSRVASGNEQYF. CDR3 DNA sequence: TGTGCCACCAGCAGAGTCGCTAGCGGCAACGAGCAGTACTTC.

The chain is built from TRBV6-6 and TRBJ1-2, with D perhaps matching TRBD1 (6 bases). This CDR3 spans 14 amino acids. From germline, CDR1 is MNHNY and CDR2 SVGAGI (reference sequence). Trimming removed 5 bases from V and 5 bases from J, with 15 bases in between. The CDR3 is CASSPHGQWYGYTF. CDR3 nucleotides: TGTGCCAGCAGTCCCCATGGACAGTGGTATGGCTACACCTTC.

This clone has a single count. The chain joins TRBV28 to TRBJ1-2; no reliable D call. The CDR3 is 14 residues long. Trimming stripped 2 bases from V and 8 bases from J, with 15 bases between. Germline V gene lookup returns CDR1 MDHEN and CDR2 SYDVKM. The CDR3: CASSLTGRPKGYTF. The CDR3 nucleotides are TGTGCCAGCAGTTTAACTGGCAGGCCAAAAGGCTACACCTTC.

The chain recombines TRBV19 with TRBJ1-6; TRBD1 aligns across 9 bases. The CDR3 sequence is 18 residues long. Trimming at V came to 5 bases and at J to 7 bases, leaving 15 bases not matched to a gene. Germline values: CDR1 LNHDA, CDR2 SQIVND (reference sequence). The DNA for the CDR3 is TGTGCCAGTAGTCCCCGAAGGGCCGGGGACAGGGAAAATTCACCCCTCCACTTT. Its translation is CASSPRRAGDRENSPLHF.

V and J are TRBV7-2 and TRBJ2-3, with 12 bases identical to TRBD2. Germline values: CDR1 SGHTA, CDR2 FQGNSA. Germline trimming cut 3 bases from V and 2 bases from J; bases unmatched to any gene: 3. There are 16 residues in the CDR3. CDR3 nucleotides: TGTGCCAGCAGCTTCACTAGCGGGAGGCCCACAGATACGCAGTATTTT. Amino acid sequence: CASSFTSGRPTDTQYF.

This chain connects TRBV2 to TRBJ2-5, with 7 bases aligning to TRBD1. Germline CDR1 reads SNHLY; CDR2 reads FYNNEI. Trimming removed 7 bases from V and 3 bases from J; junction bases left unmatched: 11. The CDR3 consists of 15 residues. The CDR3 coding sequence is TGTGCCAGCAAAAGGGACAGACCTGGTGAAGAGACCCAGTACTTC. This sequence encodes CASKRDRPGEETQYF.

This chain uses TRBV10-3 with TRBJ2-1; possible D gene TRBD1, 5 bases. This CDR3 has 12 amino acids. The germline V and J ends were trimmed by 0 bases and 15 bases, with 12 bases remaining between them. Germline V gives CDR1 ENHRY, CDR2 SYGVKD. CDR3 bases: TGTGCCATCAGTGAGTCCGGAGCAAGGGGGTTCTTC. It encodes CAISESGARGFF.

Remarks on this clone: Other DNA sequences in the same sample also yield this CDR3. This CDR3 is CASSPPGTGYGYTF. As DNA, the CDR3 is TGTGCCAGCTCACCACCGGGGACAGGGTATGGCTACACCTTC. The V gene is TRBV18, the J gene TRBJ1-2, with 9 bases matching TRBD1. The trim removed 0 bases at V and 5 bases at J, leaving 1 base unmatched. Germline loops: CDR1 KGHSH, CDR2 LQKENI. This CDR3 has 14 amino acids.

This chain uses TRBV7-9 with TRBJ2-3; a weak D match, TRBD1 (6 bases). Germline values: CDR1 SEHNR, CDR2 FQNEAQ (reference sequence). Between the trimmed V and J ends, which lost 7 bases and 4 bases, there was a span of 24 bases. The CDR3 loop spans 17 amino acids. CDR3 DNA sequence: TGTGCCAGCACCACCGCCCTCCGCAGGGGCAACGCAGATACGCAGTATTTT. This translates into CASTTALRRGNADTQYF.

This chain links TRBV19 with TRBJ1-4, with 7 bases identical to TRBD1. Trimming at V came to 5 bases and at J to 0 bases, leaving 12 bases not matched to a gene. This CDR3 comprises 18 residues. Per germline, CDR1 LNHDA and CDR2 SQIVND (reference sequence). Here the CDR3 reads CASSLTLTGTATNEKLFF. CDR3 coding DNA: TGTGCCAGTAGTCTGACTTTGACAGGGACTGCAACTAATGAAAAACTGTTTTTT.

V and J are TRBV7-2 and TRBJ2-7; 7 bases are a match to TRBD2. This CDR3 region has 16 residues. The ends lost 0 bases at V and 0 bases at J; junction bases unmatched: 5. The germline V gene encodes CDR1 SGHTA and CDR2 FQGNSA. CDR3 DNA sequence: TGTGCCAGCAGCTTAGCTCCAGCGGGGATCTCCTACGAGCAGTACTTC. It yields the protein CASSLAPAGISYEQYF.

The chain has TRBV6-5 and TRBJ2-7; TRBD2 might be the D (5 bases). CDR1 is MNHEY, CDR2 SVGAGI, per germline. The CDR3 loop spans 14 amino acids. V lost 7 bases and J lost 0, with 13 bases in between. This chain's CDR3 is CASKIIGSSYEQYF. Here the CDR3 DNA reads TGTGCCAGCAAAATAATAGGGAGCTCCTACGAGCAGTACTTC.

The J gene is TRBJ1-2, the V gene TRBV24-1; TRBD1 agrees at 9 bases. The germline V gene has CDR1 KGHDR and CDR2 SFDVKD. After removal of 9 bases from V and 7 bases from J, the junction contained 5 bases not matched to a gene. The CDR3 consists of 12 residues. For the CDR3, the DNA is TGTGCCACCGCGGACAGGGGTGGTGGCTACACCTTC. It specifies CATADRGGGYTF.